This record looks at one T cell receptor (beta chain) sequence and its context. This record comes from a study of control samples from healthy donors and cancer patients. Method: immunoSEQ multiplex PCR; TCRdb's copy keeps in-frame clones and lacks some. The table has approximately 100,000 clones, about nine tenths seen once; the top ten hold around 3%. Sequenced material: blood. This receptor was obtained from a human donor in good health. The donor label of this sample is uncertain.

CDR3 sequence reads: CASSPRDLTGGYTF. CDR3 DNA: TGTGCCAGCAGCCCGAGGGATCTAACCGGCGGCTACACCTTC. The V gene is TRBV3-1 (or the pseudogene TRBV3-2), the J gene TRBJ1-2; D not certain. Per the germline V gene, CDR1 is LGHDT and CDR2 is YNNKEL (reference sequence). V was shortened by 4 bases and J by 8 bases, with 17 bases between the two germline ends. CDR3 length: 14 amino acids.